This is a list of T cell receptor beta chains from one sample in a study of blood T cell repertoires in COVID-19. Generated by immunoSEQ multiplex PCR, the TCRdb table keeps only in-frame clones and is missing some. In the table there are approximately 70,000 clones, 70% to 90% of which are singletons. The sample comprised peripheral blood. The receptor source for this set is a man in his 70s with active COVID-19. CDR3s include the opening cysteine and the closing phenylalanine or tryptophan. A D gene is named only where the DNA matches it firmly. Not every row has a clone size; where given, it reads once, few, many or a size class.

CASSEASGPYEQYF	TGTGCCAGCAGTGAAGCGAGCGGTCCCTACGAGCAGTACTTC	-	TRBV6-1	TRBJ2-7	-
CASSFRGWGQETQYF	TGTGCCAGCAGTTTTCGGGGGTGGGGTCAAGAGACCCAGTACTTC	-	TRBV28	TRBJ2-5	-
CASSLDRDYGYTF	TGTGCCAGTAGCTTGGACAGGGACTATGGCTACACCTTC	-	TRBV19	TRBJ1-2	TRBD1
CASSLGARGRDEQFF	TGTGCCAGCAGTTTAGGGGCCCGAGGTCGCGATGAGCAGTTCTTC	-	TRBV27	TRBJ2-1	-
CASRPRQGWAGEAFF	TGTGCCAGCAGGCCCCGACAGGGTTGGGCTGGCGAAGCTTTCTTT	-	TRBV28	TRBJ1-1	TRBD1
CASSLNAGTYEQYF	TGTGCCAGCAGCTTAAACGCAGGAACCTACGAGCAGTACTTC	-	TRBV7-3	TRBJ2-7	-
CASTQPGGDSAVGNIQYF	TGTGCCAGCACCCAACCCGGGGGGGACAGCGCGGTGGGAAACATTCAGTACTTC	-	TRBV2	TRBJ2-4	-
CASSLASEGSYEQYF	TGCGCCAGCAGCCTGGCTAGCGAAGGCTCCTACGAGCAGTACTTC	-	TRBV5-1	TRBJ2-7	-
CASSPRWGGLEKLFF	TGTGCCAGCAGCCCGCGGTGGGGGGGCTTGGAAAAACTGTTTTTT	once	TRBV3-1/TRBV3-2	TRBJ1-4	-
CASSQDIASSSYEQYF	TGTGCCAGCAGCCAAGATATTGCTAGCAGCTCCTACGAGCAGTACTTC	few	TRBV3-1/TRBV3-2	TRBJ2-7	-
CATSGTPNTGELFF	TGTGCCACCTCAGGGACACCGAACACCGGGGAGCTGTTTTTT	-	TRBV19	TRBJ2-2	-
CASSQALWGGVPYF	TGTGCCAGCAGCCAAGCCCTATGGGGGGGGGTTCCGTACTTC	-	TRBV3-1/TRBV3-2	TRBJ2-4	TRBD2
CASSHKLRGTGELFF	TGTGCCAGCAGCCACAAGTTGCGGGGCACCGGGGAGCTGTTTTTT	-	TRBV3-1/TRBV3-2	TRBJ2-2	-
CASSRGLAGHTDTQYF	TGTGCCAGCAGCCGAGGACTAGCGGGACACACAGATACGCAGTATTTT	-	TRBV5-8	TRBJ2-3	TRBD2
CASSLGLRGRGNEQFF	TGTGCCAGCAGCTTAGGCCTCAGGGGGCGCGGGAATGAGCAGTTCTTC	-	TRBV13	TRBJ2-1	TRBD1
CASNPLGLSGTDTQYF	TGTGCCAGCAACCCCCTGGGCCTCTCTGGCACAGATACGCAGTATTTT	-	TRBV7-2	TRBJ2-3	-
CASRSAGTDTQYF	TGTGCCAGCAGGTCGGCGGGCACAGATACGCAGTATTTT	-	TRBV3-1/TRBV3-2	TRBJ2-3	-
CASTQGAGVPYEQYF	TGTGCCAGCACCCAAGGGGCGGGAGTCCCTTACGAGCAGTACTTC	-	TRBV6-5	TRBJ2-7	TRBD2
CASSVGRALTSGNTIYF	TGTGCCAGCAGCGTAGGGAGAGCTCTCACCTCTGGAAACACCATATATTTT	once	TRBV9	TRBJ1-3	-
CASRSAGPGGGELFF	TGTGCCAGCAGATCGGCGGGGCCGGGAGGCGGGGAGCTGTTTTTT	few	TRBV7-2	TRBJ2-2	TRBD2
CASSCPLVPKHPSSYNEQFF	TGTGCCAGCAGCTGTCCCCTAGTCCCCAAGCACCCTAGCTCCTACAATGAGCAGTTCTTC	-	TRBV12-1	TRBJ2-1	-
CASSPGLASTDTQYF	TGTGCCAGCAGCCCGGGACTAGCGAGCACAGATACGCAGTATTTT	-	TRBV7-2	TRBJ2-3	TRBD2
CAIRRGGDSNQPQHF	TGTGCCATCAGGCGGGGGGGGGATAGCAATCAGCCCCAGCATTTT	-	TRBV10-3	TRBJ1-5	-
CASSPRGAGVSGANVLTF	TGTGCCAGCAGTCCGCGTGGGGCGGGAGTCTCTGGGGCCAACGTCCTGACTTTC	-	TRBV28	TRBJ2-6	TRBD2
CASSPETYEQYF	TGTGCCAGCAGTCCAGAAACCTACGAGCAGTACTTC	few	TRBV12-3/TRBV12-4	TRBJ2-7	-
CATSDSRLAGGVWDTQYF	TGTGCCACCAGTGATTCCCGACTAGCGGGAGGGGTGTGGGATACGCAGTATTTT	-	TRBV24-1	TRBJ2-3	TRBD2
CASSLTEPNTEAFF	TGCGCCAGCAGCTTAACTGAGCCGAACACTGAAGCTTTCTTT	-	TRBV5-1	TRBJ1-1	-
CASSQDRGLAGEQYF	TGCGCCAGCAGCCAGGACAGGGGGCTGGCTGGGGAGCAGTACTTC	-	TRBV4-3	TRBJ2-7	TRBD1
CASSSSGTSYEQYF	TGTGCCAGCAGTTCCAGCGGGACTTCCTACGAGCAGTACTTC	-	TRBV6-5	TRBJ2-7	TRBD2
CASSQGTRQGEPQHF	TGCGCCAGCAGCCAGGGGACACGCCAAGGGGAGCCCCAGCATTTT	few	TRBV5-1	TRBJ1-5	-
CATKAGGGEETQYF	TGTGCCACCAAGGCGGGGGGGGGAGAAGAGACCCAGTACTTC	-	TRBV10-3	TRBJ2-5	TRBD2
CASSPVGNQPQHF	TGTGCCAGCAGCCCCGTTGGCAATCAGCCCCAGCATTTT	-	TRBV6-1	TRBJ1-5	-
CASSPSAQNTGELFF	TGTGCCAGCTCGCCTAGCGCTCAGAACACCGGGGAGCTGTTTTTT	few	TRBV18	TRBJ2-2	-
CASRASGRGYEQYF	TGTGCCAGCAGGGCTAGCGGGAGGGGCTACGAGCAGTACTTC	-	TRBV28	TRBJ2-7	TRBD2
CASTDIAGGPDTQYF	TGTGCCAGCACCGACATAGCGGGAGGGCCAGATACGCAGTATTTT	once	TRBV28	TRBJ2-3	TRBD2
CASSSAGGGDYGYTF	TGCGCCAGCAGCTCAGCAGGGGGTGGTGACTATGGCTACACCTTC	-	TRBV5-1	TRBJ1-2	TRBD1
CATSDFGAGHTDTQYF	TGTGCCACCAGTGATTTTGGGGCAGGGCACACAGATACGCAGTATTTT	-	TRBV24-1	TRBJ2-3	-
CASSRHPRAGGIGNTIYF	TGTGCCAGCAGCCGACACCCCCGGGCGGGGGGGATTGGAAACACCATATATTTT	-	TRBV6-6	TRBJ1-3	-
CASSPLQGPKNIQYF	TGTGCCAGCAGCCCCCTACAGGGGCCAAAAAACATTCAGTACTTC	-	TRBV11-2	TRBJ2-4	TRBD1
CASSLAGSPTDTQYF	TGTGCCAGCAGCTTAGCGGGCAGCCCCACAGATACGCAGTATTTT	-	TRBV7-9	TRBJ2-3	-
CASSLEGLAAEQYF	TGCGCCAGCAGCTTGGAGGGACTAGCGGCCGAGCAGTACTTC	few	TRBV5-1	TRBJ2-7	TRBD2
CASSQGGAGALEKLFF	TGCGCCAGCAGCCAAGGGGGCGCAGGGGCGCTTGAAAAACTGTTTTTT	once	TRBV4-3	TRBJ1-4	-
CASSIQSGGEGSPLHF	TGTGCCAGTAGTATCCAAAGCGGGGGCGAAGGGTCACCCCTCCACTTT	-	TRBV19	TRBJ1-6	-
CASSPGSLVNSPLHF	TGTGCCAGCAGCCCGGGGTCGTTGGTTAATTCACCCCTCCACTTT	-	TRBV3-1/TRBV3-2	TRBJ1-6	-
CASSPPEGGGSYEQYF	TGTGCCAGCAGTCCGCCCGAGGGCGGGGGGTCCTACGAGCAGTACTTC	-	TRBV28	TRBJ2-7	TRBD2
CASSRGGREKLFF	TGTGCCAGTAGTCGGGGGGGGCGCGAAAAACTGTTTTTT	-	TRBV19	TRBJ1-4	-
CASSLGGQGSYEQYF	TGTGCCAGCAGTTTGGGGGGACAGGGCTCCTACGAGCAGTACTTC	-	TRBV28	TRBJ2-7	TRBD1
CASSQTRATEAFF	TGTGCCAGCAGTCAAACTAGGGCCACTGAAGCTTTCTTT	-	TRBV7-2	TRBJ1-1	-
CATSGQSNQPQHF	TGTGCCACCAGCGGACAGTCCAATCAGCCCCAGCATTTT	few	TRBV15	TRBJ1-5	-
CASSPPLDRAGANVLTF	TGTGCCAGCAGCCCCCCCCTTGACAGGGCTGGGGCCAACGTCCTGACTTTC	-	TRBV6-2/TRBV6-3	TRBJ2-6	TRBD1